These 30 T cell receptor beta chains were all obtained from the same sample, sequenced in a study of CD8+ T cells in alopecia areata. Once RNA had been extracted, it was reverse transcribed into cDNA to act as the sequencing template. The protocol was immunoSEQ multiplex PCR, while the TCRdb copy is restricted to in-frame clones and leaves out a portion. The sample holds more than 95,000 clones, about 51% seen once. The sequenced sample was NKG2D-low CD8+ T cells sorted from blood. The receptors come from a human donor with alopecia areata.

This clone appeared a few times. The V gene is TRBV29-1, the J gene TRBJ2-7; the D gene is possibly TRBD2 (5 bases). The CDR3 sequence is 12 residues long. CDR1 SQVTM and CDR2 ANQGSEA come from the germline V gene. The V gene lost 7 bases and the J gene lost 2 bases, with 12 bases spanning the gap. CDR3 loop: CSAELGPYEQYF. The CDR3 DNA reads as TGCAGCGCGGAACTAGGACCCTACGAGCAGTACTTC.

The CDR3 coding sequence is TGTGCCAGCAGCTTGAACAGACTTTCTGAAGCTTTCTTT. Its translation: CASSLNRLSEAFF. The rearrangement uses TRBV5-4 and TRBJ1-1, with unresolved D. Looked up from germline, CDR1 is SGHNT and CDR2 is YYREEE (reference sequence). V lost 1 base and J lost 6, with 10 bases in between. The CDR3 has 13 residues.

The rearrangement joins TRBV29-1 to TRBJ2-5; perhaps TRBD1 as D (5 bases). This CDR3 region has 12 residues. CDR1 is SQVTM, CDR2 ANQGSEA, per germline. The CDR3 DNA is TGCACCTTTACCCAGGGTGAAGAGACCCAGTACTTC. Residues: CTFTQGEETQYF.

This clone was observed a handful of times. This chain connects TRBV7-9 to TRBJ2-1; 8 bases fit TRBD2. This CDR3 has 13 residues. The junction had 7 bases not matched to a gene; V was cut back by 4 bases and J by 11 bases. Germline CDR1 and CDR2: SEHNR and FQNEAQ (reference sequence). The chain's CDR3 is CASSSPGGTKQFF. Written as DNA, the CDR3 is TGTGCCAGCAGCTCCCCGGGAGGGACCAAGCAGTTCTTC.

The chain employs TRBV6-5 and TRBJ2-4, with TRBD2 matching over 9 bases. The CDR3 length is 15 residues. V shed 2 bases, J shed 5 bases, and the junction held 4 bases outside the gene matches. CDR1 and CDR2 (germline): MNHEY, SVGAGI. CDR3 DNA: TGTGCCAGCAGTTACCGAGCGGGGGGCCAAAACATTCAGTACTTC. It is translated as CASSYRAGGQNIQYF.

The table lists this clone with a few counts. The gene calls are TRBV7-9 and TRBJ2-1, with no clear D. Germline lookup yields CDR1 SEHNR and CDR2 FQNEAQ (reference sequence). V gave up 4 bases and J gave up 10 bases, with 11 bases separating them. The CDR3 is 12 residues long. Written as DNA, the CDR3 is TGTGCCAGCAGCTCAATTAGGCCAGAGCAGTTCTTC. This encodes CASSSIRPEQFF.

V usage is TRBV29-1 and J usage is TRBJ2-1; weak D call: TRBD1 (6 bases). The CDR3 length is 12 residues. The germline V gene has CDR1 SQVTM and CDR2 ANQGSEA. V was pared by 7 bases and J by 3 bases, with 10 bases between. The CDR3 DNA reads as TGCAGCGGAATAGGGGGCTACAATGAGCAGTTCTTC. Encoded protein: CSGIGGYNEQFF.

The chain uses TRBV30 and TRBJ1-2, with 9 bases that match TRBD1. The CDR3 spans 13 residues. V lost 3 bases and J lost 3; bases outside the gene matches: 2. Germline V lookup: CDR1 GTSNPN, CDR2 SVGIG (reference sequence). CDR3 loop: CAWRGQGDYGYTF. The CDR3 DNA sequence: TGTGCCTGGAGGGGACAGGGAGACTATGGCTACACCTTC.

This clone turned up a few times. The chain employs TRBV29-1 and TRBJ2-5; D remains unclear. Germline assignment: CDR1 SQVTM and CDR2 ANQGSEA. The CDR3 is 11 amino acids. Trimming removed 2 bases from V and 4 bases from J, with 5 bases in between. The CDR3 sequence is CSVESGETQYF. Here the CDR3 DNA reads TGCAGCGTTGAATCGGGAGAGACCCAGTACTTC.

The chain carries TRBV29-1 and TRBJ2-1; 9 bases agree with TRBD2. There are 14 residues in the CDR3. V was pared by 6 bases and J by 10 bases, with 13 bases of the junction left unmatched. Germline values: CDR1 SQVTM, CDR2 ANQGSEA. The CDR3 loop is CSVIPSGGTTEQFF. CDR3 in DNA: TGCAGCGTGATCCCGAGCGGGGGGACCACAGAGCAGTTCTTC.

The genes are TRBV2 and TRBJ2-1, with unresolved D. The V and J ends lost 4 bases and 5 bases respectively, with 9 bases between them. The CDR3 is 13 residues long. The germline gives CDR1 SNHLY, CDR2 FYNNEI. The CDR3 DNA reads TGTGCCAGCAGTGCTCTCCAGCACAATGAGCAGTTCTTC. Its protein product is CASSALQHNEQFF.

The chain links TRBV28 to TRBJ1-1; unclear D gene. CDR3 length: 13 residues. In germline, CDR1 is MDHEN, CDR2 SYDVKM. Trimming left V 3 bases short and J 2 bases short, with 7 bases between. The CDR3 DNA follows: TGTGCCAGCAGTTTGGAAGGAAACACTGAAGCTTTCTTT. Its protein product is CASSLEGNTEAFF.

V and J are TRBV29-1 and TRBJ1-1; D is undetermined. The germline gives CDR1 SQVTM, CDR2 ANQGSEA. CDR3 length equals 12 residues. Trimming removed 5 bases from V and 6 bases from J, with 13 bases in between. The CDR3 here is CSVLVLRAEAFF. CDR3 in DNA: TGCAGCGTTTTGGTTTTGAGGGCTGAAGCTTTCTTT.

The table lists this clone with a few counts. The chain couples TRBV29-1 to TRBJ2-7; TRBD2 matches at 13 bases. Trimming cost V 7 bases and J 3 bases; bases outside gene matches: 3. This CDR3 is built from 13 residues. Germline CDR1 reads SQVTM; CDR2 reads ANQGSEA. Here the CDR3 DNA reads TGCAGCGCTGGGACTAGCGGGAACTACGAGCAGTACTTC. Its protein product is CSAGTSGNYEQYF.

This clone was seen only once. The V gene is TRBV5-6, the J gene TRBJ2-1; no clear D gene. The CDR3 has 14 residues. Trimming took off 5 bases at V and 0 bases at J, with 9 bases between the two ends. CDR1 is SGHDT, CDR2 YYEEEE, per germline. The CDR3 bases are TGTGCCAGCAGTTCAACGGACTCCTACAATGAGCAGTTCTTC. This codes for CASSSTDSYNEQFF.

This clone was recorded a few times. This chain joins TRBV29-1 and TRBJ2-1, with a possible D match to TRBD2 (5 bases). CDR3 length equals 13 residues. CDR1 is SQVTM, CDR2 ANQGSEA, per germline. Written as DNA, the CDR3 is TGCAGTGAGAGAGGAGGAGCGTACAATGAGCAGTTCTTC. This gives the protein CSERGGAYNEQFF.

The chain is built from TRBV7-9 and TRBJ2-5; TRBD1 agrees at 9 bases. The germline gives CDR1 SEHNR, CDR2 FQNEAQ (reference sequence). This CDR3 spans 14 amino acids. Trimming took 6 bases from V and 4 from J; bases not matched to a gene: 6. The CDR3 is CASSLQDRGETQYF. The CDR3 region has the DNA TGTGCCAGCAGTCTACAGGACAGGGGAGAGACCCAGTACTTC.

A word on this clone: Germline is not matched at one junction end, which may reflect a read error. The chain combines TRBV5-1 with TRBJ2-7; D ambiguous. The length of the CDR3 is 13 residues. Germline V gene lookup returns CDR1 SGHRS and CDR2 YFSETQ. As DNA, the CDR3 is TGCGCCAGCAGCTTGTCGCCCTCCGACGAGCAGTACTTC. Protein product: CASSLSPSDEQYF.

This clone showed up just a few times. V usage is TRBV4-1 and J usage is TRBJ2-5; D gene unclear. This CDR3 spans 15 amino acids. Trimming pared 3 bases from V and 4 bases from J, leaving 15 bases between. Germline CDR1 MGHRA, CDR2 YSYEKL. The DNA of the CDR3 is TGCGCCAGCAGCCACACCGCCCGGCTCTCAGAGACCCAGTACTTC. Its translation: CASSHTARLSETQYF.

This clone was counted between two and nine times. The chain carries TRBV29-1 and TRBJ2-1, with D unclear. V lost 3 bases and J lost 4, with 13 bases in between. CDR1 SQVTM and CDR2 ANQGSEA come from the germline V gene. This CDR3 has 14 residues. CDR3: CSVDPGMGYNEQFF. For the CDR3, the DNA is TGCAGCGTTGACCCCGGAATGGGTTACAATGAGCAGTTCTTC.

This sequence joins TRBV29-1 and TRBJ1-2, with D tentatively TRBD1 (5 bases). The CDR3 spans 13 residues. CDR1 and CDR2 (germline): SQVTM, ANQGSEA. V lost 4 bases, J lost 4 bases, and 13 bases lay in between. CDR3 residues: CSVVGQGTYGYTF. In nucleotides, the CDR3 is TGCAGCGTTGTGGGGCAGGGAACCTATGGCTACACCTTC.

This clone was recorded a few times. V gene TRBV29-1 combines with J gene TRBJ2-3; TRBD2 aligns across 7 bases. Per the germline V gene, CDR1 is SQVTM and CDR2 is ANQGSEA. The CDR3 runs to 16 residues. J was trimmed by 1 base and V by 2 bases; bases with no gene match: 9. DNA for the CDR3: TGCAGCGTTGAAATGGGGCGACTAGCAGGCACAGATACGCAGTATTTT. Protein: CSVEMGRLAGTDTQYF.

This rearrangement joins TRBV29-1 to TRBJ2-2; D is perhaps TRBD2 (5 bases). Trimming left V 8 bases short and J 1 base short, with 11 bases between. Germline lookup yields CDR1 SQVTM and CDR2 ANQGSEA. The CDR3 is 13 amino acids. The CDR3 sequence is CSSIRENTGELFF. Here the CDR3 DNA reads TGCAGCTCCATACGGGAGAACACCGGGGAGCTGTTTTTT.

This clone was recorded a few times. V is TRBV27 and J is TRBJ1-1; no clear D gene. In germline, CDR1 is MNHEY, CDR2 SMNVEV (reference sequence). There are 13 residues in the CDR3. V was shortened by 4 bases and J by 4 bases, with 10 bases between the two germline ends. This CDR3 reads CASSSPLGTEAFF. The CDR3 nucleotides read TGTGCCAGCAGTTCCCCTTTGGGCACTGAAGCTTTCTTT.

The gene calls are TRBV5-1 and TRBJ2-3; 10 bases fit TRBD1. Germline CDR1 reads SGHRS; CDR2 reads YFSETQ. The CDR3 sequence is 14 residues long. After removal of 3 bases from V and 4 bases from J, the junction contained 2 bases not matched to a gene. CDR3 sequence: CASSSGQGADTQYF. CDR3 coding DNA: TGCGCCAGCAGCTCAGGACAGGGGGCAGATACGCAGTATTTT.

The chain combines TRBV28 with TRBJ1-1; the match to TRBD1 covers 7 bases. This CDR3 contains 13 residues. CDR1 and CDR2 (germline): MDHEN, SYDVKM. V trimming: 2 bases; J trimming: 5 bases; junction bases outside the gene matches: 2. The CDR3 here is CASSLQQGTEAFF. CDR3 DNA sequence: TGTGCCAGCAGTTTACAACAGGGGACTGAAGCTTTCTTT.

This sequence joins TRBV14 and TRBJ2-1, with no clear D. Germline V gives CDR1 SGHDN, CDR2 FVKESK. Trimming took 5 bases from V and 4 from J, leaving 9 bases between them. CDR3 length: 13 residues. The CDR3 region has the DNA TGTGCCAGCAGCGTGAAGAGGTACAATGAGCAGTTCTTC. Encoded protein: CASSVKRYNEQFF.

This rearrangement joins TRBV29-1 to TRBJ2-5, with a possible D match to TRBD2 (5 bases). The germline V gene has CDR1 SQVTM and CDR2 ANQGSEA. Between the trimmed V and J ends, which lost 0 bases and 0 bases, there was a span of 11 bases. The CDR3 runs to 15 residues. CDR3 sequence (DNA): TGCAGCGTTGAAGATCCGGACTTGTACCAAGAGACCCAGTACTTC. Protein: CSVEDPDLYQETQYF.

In its sample, this clone was seen a few times. The gene calls are TRBV10-3 and TRBJ2-1, with D uncertain. The germline V and J ends were trimmed by 2 bases and 0 bases, with 11 bases remaining between them. Germline V gene data show CDR1 as ENHRY and CDR2 as SYGVKD. The CDR3 length is 16 residues. CDR3 residues: CAISEQDKGSYNEQFF. DNA for the CDR3: TGTGCCATCAGTGAGCAGGATAAGGGCTCCTACAATGAGCAGTTCTTC.

This clone turned up a few times. The chain employs TRBV30 and TRBJ2-7, with a weak D call TRBD2 (5 bases). This CDR3 is 14 amino acids long. The ends were cut back, 0 bases at V and 3 bases at J, with 12 bases in the middle. CDR1 GTSNPN and CDR2 SVGIG come from the germline V gene (reference sequence). The chain's CDR3 is CAWSVSGKLYEQYF. Written as DNA, the CDR3 is TGTGCCTGGAGTGTATCCGGGAAGCTCTACGAGCAGTACTTC.